Presented here are 10 T cell receptor beta chains from one specimen sequenced in a study of beta chain features in type 1 diabetes (dated 2018 in TCRdb). To prepare the library, the immunoSEQ multiplex PCR assay was applied. The entire amount of isolated RNA was reverse transcribed using the High Capacity cDNA Reverse Transcription Kit, so the sequenced TCRB transcripts were expressed ones. TCRdb took over this immuneACCESS table, retaining in-frame rearrangements with V and J assigned. Such tables are incomplete; in checked studies, under half of the missing clones stem from an unresolved V gene, and the remainder is unexplained. The sample includes hundreds of thousands of clones, with roughly 10% observed a single time. The ten largest clones add up to over 0.035% of the sample. The sample comprised naive CD4+ T cells from blood. The cell subset or site label, as the study defines it: true naive CD4+ T cells. Source of these receptors: a woman between 18 and 29 years old in good health.

The chain joins TRBV28 to TRBJ2-3; 10 nucleotides agree with TRBD1. With 8 bases clipped from V and 4 bases from J, the junction kept 9 bases outside the gene matches. The V gene's germline CDR1 is MDHEN and CDR2 SYDVKM. This CDR3 has 15 residues. Here the CDR3 DNA reads TGTGCCAGCTCACCGGGACAGGGGTTCGCAGATACGCAGTATTTT. Its protein product is CASSPGQGFADTQYF.

This clone occurred a few times. V usage is TRBV9 and J usage is TRBJ2-2; D not certain. The CDR3 runs to 15 residues. The V gene lost 1 base and the J gene lost 4 bases, with 11 bases spanning the gap. CDR1 and CDR2 from the germline V gene are SGDLS and YYNGEE. For the CDR3, the DNA is TGTGCCAGCAGCGTATCCGTCCCAGGCACCGGGGAGCTGTTTTTT. Translating it yields CASSVSVPGTGELFF. Supplemented by reference TRBV9 and TRBJ2-2, the full variable domain reads DSGVTQTPKHLITATGQRVTLRCSPRSGDLSVYWYQQSLDQGLQFLIQYYNGEERAKGNILERFSAQQFPDLHSELNLSSLELGDSALYFCASSVSVPGTGELFFGEGSRLTVL.

This clone was picked up a small number of times. This rearrangement joins TRBV7-9 to TRBJ2-7; 8 nucleotides agree with TRBD2. J gave up 0 bases and V 1 base, and 5 bases lay outside the gene matches. Germline CDR1 is SEHNR and CDR2 is FQNEAQ (reference sequence). This CDR3 has 16 residues. CDR3 sequence reads: CASSLVPGRASYEQYF. The CDR3 DNA is TGTGCCAGCAGCTTAGTCCCCGGGAGGGCCTCCTACGAGCAGTACTTC.

There are a few counts of this clone. The chain is built from TRBV11-2 and TRBJ2-2; 13 nucleotides agree with TRBD2. CDR3 length: 15 amino acids. Germline V gene lookup returns CDR1 SGHAT and CDR2 FQNNGV. The ends lost 5 bases at V and 6 bases at J; junction bases unmatched: 3. The CDR3 reads CASSPTSGRAGELFF. In nucleotides, the CDR3 is TGTGCCAGCAGCCCTACTAGCGGGAGGGCCGGGGAGCTGTTTTTT. Complete variable domain (other parts from reference TRBV11-2 and TRBJ2-2): EAGVAQSPRYKIIEKRQSVAFWCNPISGHATLYWYQQILGQGPKLLIQFQNNGVVDDSQLPKDRFSAERLKGVDSTLKIQPAKLEDSAVYLCASSPTSGRAGELFFGEGSRLTVL.

This clone was found a few times. This chain uses TRBV11-2 with TRBJ2-6; D gene uncertain. V shed 1 base and J shed 0 bases, with 4 bases lying between them. The CDR3 has 15 amino acids. The germline V gene encodes CDR1 SGHAT and CDR2 FQNNGV. CDR3 bases: TGTGCCAGCAGCTTAGTTTTCTCTGGGGCCAACGTCCTGACTTTC. As protein: CASSLVFSGANVLTF.

In its sample, this clone was seen a few times. DNA of the CDR3: TGTGCCAGCAGCCCCTTCTATGGCTACACCTTC. Protein sequence: CASSPFYGYTF. The V and J genes are TRBV7-9 and TRBJ1-2, with D unresolved. V gave up 5 bases and J gave up 4 bases, with 5 bases separating them. The CDR3 contains 11 residues. Germline assignment: CDR1 SEHNR and CDR2 FQNEAQ (reference sequence).

V gene TRBV5-1 combines with J gene TRBJ2-5; D gene uncertain. Per the germline V gene, CDR1 is SGHRS and CDR2 is YFSETQ. V was clipped by 2 bases and J by 7 bases, with 6 bases between them. This CDR3 is built from 11 residues. This chain's CDR3 is CASSFEVTQYF. The CDR3 region has the DNA TGCGCCAGCAGCTTCGAGGTGACCCAGTACTTC.

This clone was found a few times. The chain is built from TRBV5-1 and TRBJ2-1; D gene unclear. V lost 4 bases and J lost 0, with 11 bases in between. Germline V gene data show CDR1 as SGHRS and CDR2 as YFSETQ. The CDR3 spans 15 residues. This CDR3 is CASSEPTDSYNEQFF. The CDR3 nucleotides are TGCGCCAGCAGCGAACCTACCGACTCCTACAATGAGCAGTTCTTC.

J is TRBJ1-2 and V is TRBV9; TRBD1 aligns across 9 bases. This CDR3 contains 15 residues. Germline V lookup: CDR1 SGDLS, CDR2 YYNGEE. V trimming: 1 base; J trimming: 7 bases; junction bases outside the gene matches: 8. CDR3 sequence: CASSVSGQGLSGYTF. The CDR3 DNA reads as TGTGCCAGCAGCGTATCGGGACAGGGTTTGAGTGGCTACACCTTC.

This chain links TRBV14 with TRBJ2-1; 8 positions match TRBD2. V gave up 3 bases and J gave up 8 bases; unmatched junction bases: 9. CDR1 SGHDN and CDR2 FVKESK come from the germline V gene. The CDR3 is made up of 15 amino acids. The chain's CDR3 is CASSQVGTSGDEQFF. CDR3 coding DNA: TGTGCCAGCAGCCAGGTCGGCACTAGCGGCGATGAGCAGTTCTTC.